The TCR beta chain under discussion was sequenced for a study of identical twins. Study-level points and caveats: Analyses of zero insertions could, in part, be confounded by invariant MAIT and iNKT cells. Abundant beta clonotypes from cord blood bore fewer insertions; memory repertoires lacked this pattern.

Donors uniformly comprised healthy Caucasians. On this clonotype: As yet, its antigen is unknown.

Template switching added a universal primer binding site, and final cDNA carried unique molecular identifiers. TCRdb reprocessed the 5' RACE reads with MiXCR, giving one entry per CDR3 protein. The sample holds 310,000 or so distinct CDR3 sequences, roughly 9% seen once. Unmatched junction bases numbered 4, after V lost 5 bases and J lost 3 bases. Germline assignment: CDR1 SNHLY and CDR2 FYNNEI. The CDR3 has 16 residues. These records were also assigned to another study, of yellow fever vaccine responses in identical twins.

This receptor was identified in a woman younger than 30 in good health. Source material: CD8+ T cells sorted from blood. This rearrangement joins TRBV2 to TRBJ2-1, with 13 bases that match TRBD2. The CDR3, as DNA: TGTGCCAGCAGTCTAGGGACTAGCGGGAACTACAATGAGCAGTTCTTC. It specifies CASSLGTSGNYNEQFF.